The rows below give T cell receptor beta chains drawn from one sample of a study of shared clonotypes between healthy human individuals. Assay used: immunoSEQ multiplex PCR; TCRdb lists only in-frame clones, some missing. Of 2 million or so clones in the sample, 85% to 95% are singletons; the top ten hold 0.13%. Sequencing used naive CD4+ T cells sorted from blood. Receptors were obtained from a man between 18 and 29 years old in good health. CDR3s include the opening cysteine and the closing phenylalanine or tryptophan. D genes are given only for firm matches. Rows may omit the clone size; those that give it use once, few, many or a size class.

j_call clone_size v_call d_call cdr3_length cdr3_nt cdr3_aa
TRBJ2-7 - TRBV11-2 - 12 TGTGCCAGCAGCCGAAAATGGGTCGAGCAGTACTTC CASSRKWVEQYF
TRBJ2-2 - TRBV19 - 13 TGTGCCAGTAGTAGCAGAACTACCGGGGAGCTGTTTTTT CASSSRTTGELFF
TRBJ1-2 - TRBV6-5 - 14 TGTGCCAGCATCCTCGATGGACTCAGCTATGGCTACACCTTC CASILDGLSYGYTF
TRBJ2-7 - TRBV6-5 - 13 TGTGCCAGCAGTATCATCCAATCCTACGAGCAGTACTTC CASSIIQSYEQYF
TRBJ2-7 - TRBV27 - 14 TGTGCCAGCAGTCTTAGTGTAGGGTCCTACGAGCAGTACTTC CASSLSVGSYEQYF
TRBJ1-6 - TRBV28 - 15 TGTGCCAGCAGTTTAGGGGGGACGTATAATTCACCCCTCCACTTT CASSLGGTYNSPLHF
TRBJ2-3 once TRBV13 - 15 TGTGCCAGCAGCTTAGGAGGGACCGGCACAGATACGCAGTATTTT CASSLGGTGTDTQYF
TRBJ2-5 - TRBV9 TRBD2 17 TGTGCCAGCAGCGTAGGAGCGGGGGGGCCTTTCCAAGAGACCCAGTACTTC CASSVGAGGPFQETQYF
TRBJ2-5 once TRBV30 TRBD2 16 TGTGCCATTGGGGAGGGTCTCAGAAATTCGGGAGAGACCCAGTACTTC CAIGEGLRNSGETQYF
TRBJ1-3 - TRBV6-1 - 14 TGTGCCAGCAGTGGAACAGGGTCTGGAAACACCATATATTTT CASSGTGSGNTIYF
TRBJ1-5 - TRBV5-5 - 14 TGTGCCAGCAGCCTAACGTATAGCAATCAGCCCCAGCATTTT CASSLTYSNQPQHF
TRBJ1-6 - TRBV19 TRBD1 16 TGTGCCAGTAGACAACGGTTGGGACAGATTAATTCACCCCTCCACTTT CASRQRLGQINSPLHF
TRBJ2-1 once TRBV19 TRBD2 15 TGTGCCAGTAGTGAGACTAGCGGGGGGAACAATGAGCAGTTCTTC CASSETSGGNNEQFF
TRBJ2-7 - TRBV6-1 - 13 TGTGCCAGCAGTGACCACGACTACTACGAGCAGTACTTC CASSDHDYYEQYF
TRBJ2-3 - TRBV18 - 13 TGTGCCAGCTCACCCATCAGCACAGATACGCAGTATTTT CASSPISTDTQYF
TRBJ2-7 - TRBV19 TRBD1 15 TGTGCCAGTAGGATAGGGACAGGGAGCTCCTACGAGCAGTACTTC CASRIGTGSSYEQYF
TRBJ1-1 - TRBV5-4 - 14 TGTGCCAGCAGCCCTGGGGGAATGAACACTGAAGCTTTCTTT CASSPGGMNTEAFF
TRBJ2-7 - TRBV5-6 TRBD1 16 TGTGCCAGCAGCTTCCTGGAAGACAGGGGGAACTACGAGCAGTACTTC CASSFLEDRGNYEQYF
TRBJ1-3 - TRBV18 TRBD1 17 TGTGCCAGCTCACCCACCCGACAGGGGAGAACTGGAAACACCATATATTTT CASSPTRQGRTGNTIYF
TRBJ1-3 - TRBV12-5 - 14 TGTGCAGGATATAACGGAGGCTCTGGAAACACCATATATTTT CAGYNGGSGNTIYF
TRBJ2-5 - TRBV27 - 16 TGTGCCAGCAGTTTAAGCCGACAGCCGAAGCTGTCGACCCAGTACTTC CASSLSRQPKLSTQYF
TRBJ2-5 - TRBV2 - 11 TGTGCCAGCAGTTTTACGGAGACCCAGTACTTC CASSFTETQYF
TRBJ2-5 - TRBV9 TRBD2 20 TGTGCCAGCAGCGTGGAGCCCCGCCGGGGTGCTAGCGGGAGGGTGGAGACCCAGTACTTC CASSVEPRRGASGRVETQYF
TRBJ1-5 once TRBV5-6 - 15 TGTGCCAGCAGCAACGGAGGGTACGGGGGACAGCCCCAGCATTTT CASSNGGYGGQPQHF
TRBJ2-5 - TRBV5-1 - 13 TGCGCCAGCAGCTTGGGTAGTGACGAGACCCAGTACTTC CASSLGSDETQYF
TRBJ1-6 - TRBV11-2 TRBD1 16 TGTGCCAGCAGCAGCGACAGGGGAGGTGGTAATTCACCCCTCCACTTT CASSSDRGGGNSPLHF
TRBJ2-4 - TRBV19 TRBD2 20 TGTGCCAGTAGTATAGATTTCCTAGCGGGAGGACCTCCTTGGGGAAACATTCAGTACTTC CASSIDFLAGGPPWGNIQYF
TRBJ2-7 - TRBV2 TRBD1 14 TGTGCCAGCACGTCGGGACAGGGCTCCTACGAGCAGTACTTC CASTSGQGSYEQYF